This T cell receptor (beta chain) is drawn from a study of radiation and T cells in renal cell carcinoma (dated by TCRdb to 2018 to 2020). Regarding the study in general: In total, 53 samples underwent TCR beta sequencing: 25 or so tumors plus 27 peripheral blood samples. In the 40 to 55 samples combined, some 4 million unique CDR3 nucleotide sequences were found, encoding roughly 2.5 million unique CDR3 amino acid sequences.

This clone was recorded a few times. It has no known antigen specificity. No base quality information exists; no much larger clone differs at one position. The CDR3 numbers 14 residues from cysteine through phenylalanine. Here the CDR3 DNA is all that survives: 42 bases in frame from base 1. CDR1 LNHDA and CDR2 SQIVND are derived from the germline V gene (reference sequence). V is reduced by 7 bases and J by 0 bases, leaving a spacing of 10 bases between them. Following the manufacturer's recommendations, the immunoSEQ kit was used to generate TCR beta libraries from genomic DNA. For library preparation, a first multiplex PCR was performed with proprietary primers, followed by a second PCR in which unique barcodes were added, and bead cleanups were performed after each round. Each sample batch included a kit-provided positive control reaction and a negative control reaction. The final libraries underwent checking on an Agilent 4200 TapeStation D1000 ScreenTape, volumetric pooling, and quantification by qPCR. An Illumina NextSeq500 fitted with a MidOutput 150-cycle cartridge performed the sequencing, running 156 Read1 cycles and 15 Index1 cycles with the kit's custom primers. The pooled library was loaded at around 1 pM, and approximately 18% PhiX control was spiked in. On the authors' methods: Vendor-processed data were analyzed in R, with a clonotype defined as all T cells sharing the same CDR3 nucleotide sequence. In the clone abundance analyses, frequencies in each sample were normalized to that sample's 10,000 most abundant clones. Public T cell clones, which averaged fewer than five per sample, were excluded before analysis. The dominant motif analysis was done with ImmunoMap using the PAM10 matrix, a gap penalty of 30, and a homology threshold of 0.3, and motifs with a cumulative frequency of at least 0.01 were considered dominant. Tumor-enriched clonotypes and baseline blood-enriched clonotypes were defined as those with an abundance difference of at least 32-fold between compartments. Tumor-blood repertoire similarity was measured with the Baroni-Urbani and Buser coefficient, and groups were compared using two-tailed Wilcoxon tests in R. In TCRdb, the immuneACCESS table is reduced to in-frame sequences with V and J assigned. These tables do not hold every clone; where another copy was compared, an unresolved V gene accounts for under half, and the others remain unexplained. V, J and clone size were drawn from that table, and D and trimming were deduced from the DNA. In all, the sample holds some 14,000 clones, and around 65% of those were seen once. Roughly 27% of the sample belongs to the ten largest clones.

The study at large found these results: The single-armed trial design could not address effects of radiation dose or scheduling on the TCR repertoire. Compared with control tumors, irradiated tumors had a greater number of dominant CDR3 motifs, and those motifs took up a bigger portion of the repertoire. Higher TCR clonality was observed in irradiated tumors than in controls, with an average of roughly 50% of the repertoire accounted for by the top 100 clonotypes, compared with about 40% in nephrectomy-only tumors. Intratumoral heterogeneity went uncaptured because the only tumor material available was small regions of 0.95 to 1 g. Because no pretreatment tumor biopsies were available, whether clonotypes were present in the tumor at baseline could not be determined. In blood, the top tumor clonotypes increased between baseline and 2 weeks post-radiation and then shrank by 4 weeks, which suggests that tumor-resident clones expanded only transiently.

The sample's time point label is to be understood as: tumor resected at nephrectomy. The treatment or condition label here, explained by the study, means: 15 Gy SBRT to primary tumor, nephrectomy 4 weeks later. Samples were obtained from a clinical trial, in which 15 Gy stereotactic body radiation therapy was delivered to primary renal cell carcinomas and nephrectomy was performed 4 weeks later. Every patient's renal cell carcinoma showed clear cell pathology. The tumors were dissociated mechanically, digested with collagenase/hyaluronidase at 37 degrees C, processed in gentleMACS C tubes, and kept in liquid nitrogen. Genomic DNA for TCR sequencing was prepared using the QIAamp DNA Blood Mini Kit (Qiagen). Samples were included in the analyses only if all quality control checks were passed.

The chain couples TRBV19 to TRBJ1-3; a confident D gene designation cannot be given. This sequence was found in a woman aged 70-85 years with renal cell carcinoma. Sequences were derived from tumor tissue, sampled from a patient whose treatment included radiotherapy and nephrectomy. In nucleotides, the sequence is TGTGCCAGTAACATTGCGGTCTCTGGAAACACCATATATTTT. Translated, this is CASNIAVSGNTIYF.